Following are 13 T cell receptor beta chains from one sample sequenced in a study of blood T cell repertoires in COVID-19. Assay used: immunoSEQ multiplex PCR; TCRdb lists only in-frame clones, some missing. The repertoire holds 80,000 to 100,000 clones, with approximately 90% as singletons. Sequencing used peripheral blood. All receptors come from a woman between 45 and 60 years old with active or convalescent COVID-19.

The chain links TRBV11-2 to TRBJ2-6; 7 bases fit TRBD1. The CDR3 covers 16 residues. After removal of 5 bases from V and 0 bases from J, the junction contained 4 bases not matched to a gene. CDR1 SGHAT and CDR2 FQNNGV come from the germline V gene. Written as DNA, the CDR3 is TGTGCCAGCAGCCGGGGACAGAGCTCTGGGGCCAACGTCCTGACTTTC. Amino acids: CASSRGQSSGANVLTF.

The J gene is TRBJ1-5, the V gene TRBV19, with D unresolved. Between the trimmed V and J ends, which lost 6 bases and 3 bases, there was a span of 12 bases. This CDR3 is built from 14 residues. Germline V CDR1 and CDR2: LNHDA, SQIVND (reference sequence). The CDR3 region has the DNA TGTGCCAGTAGCCCCCTGGAGGTCAATCAGCCCCAGCATTTT. Translating gives CASSPLEVNQPQHF.

This clone was observed a few times. This chain's CDR3 is CSVGTGDPNQPQHF. Here the CDR3 DNA reads TGCAGCGTGGGGACAGGGGACCCCAATCAGCCCCAGCATTTT. This rearrangement joins TRBV29-1 to TRBJ1-5; TRBD1 agrees at 10 bases. V trimming: 6 bases; J trimming: 3 bases; junction bases outside the gene matches: 5. The CDR3 contains 14 residues. The germline gives CDR1 SQVTM, CDR2 ANQGSEA.

The chain is built from TRBV9 and TRBJ1-2; TRBD1 matches at 8 bases. The trim removed 2 bases at V and 3 bases at J, leaving 12 bases unmatched. In germline, CDR1 is SGDLS, CDR2 YYNGEE. The CDR3 is 17 residues long. The CDR3 region has the DNA TGTGCCAGCAGCGTGTCAAATGGACAGGGTCGGGACTATGGCTACACCTTC. Its protein product is CASSVSNGQGRDYGYTF. The entire variable domain, with the rest obtained from reference TRBV9 and TRBJ1-2, is as follows: DSGVTQTPKHLITATGQRVTLRCSPRSGDLSVYWYQQSLDQGLQFLIQYYNGEERAKGNILERFSAQQFPDLHSELNLSSLELGDSALYFCASSVSNGQGRDYGYTFGSGTRLTVV.

This chain links TRBV6-5 with TRBJ2-3, with 7 bases fitting TRBD2. The V and J ends lost 2 bases and 3 bases, in that order; junction bases with no gene match: 5. CDR3 length: 15 residues. Per the germline V gene, CDR1 is MNHEY and CDR2 is SVGAGI. Written as DNA, the CDR3 is TGTGCCAGCAGTTACCGGGCGGGGGTAACAGATACGCAGTATTTT. It translates to CASSYRAGVTDTQYF.

The V gene is TRBV5-1, the J gene TRBJ2-2; the D gene is possibly TRBD1 (6 bases). Trimming pared 2 bases from V and 3 bases from J, leaving 14 bases between. The CDR3 has 16 amino acids. Germline CDR1 is SGHRS and CDR2 is YFSETQ. The CDR3 DNA sequence: TGCGCCAGCAGCTTATGGACAGCCCAATACACCGGGGAGCTGTTTTTT. This gives the protein CASSLWTAQYTGELFF.

The rearrangement links TRBV2 to TRBJ1-6; tentatively, D is TRBD1 (5 bases). V lost 8 bases, J lost 6 bases, and 14 bases lay in between. Germline values: CDR1 SNHLY, CDR2 FYNNEI. CDR3 length: 14 amino acids. The CDR3 region is CASHGDSTNSPLHF. The DNA of the CDR3 is TGTGCCAGCCACGGAGACAGTACTAATTCACCCCTCCACTTT.

The gene calls are TRBV7-2 and TRBJ2-1; 7 nucleotides line up with TRBD2. Unmatched junction bases numbered 2, after V lost 5 bases and J lost 4 bases. This CDR3 is built from 13 residues. Germline CDR1 SGHTA, CDR2 FQGNSA. The CDR3, as DNA: TGTGCCAGCAGCCGCGGGGGTTACAATGAGCAGTTCTTC. As protein: CASSRGGYNEQFF. The complete variable domain, with remaining parts taken from reference TRBV7-2 and TRBJ2-1, reads GAGVSQSPSNKVTEKGKDVELRCDPISGHTALYWYRQSLGQGLEFLIYFQGNSAPDKSGLPSDRFSAERTGGSVSTLTIQRTQQEDSAVYLCASSRGGYNEQFFGPGTRLTVL.

The chain uses TRBV2 and TRBJ2-7; the match to TRBD1 covers 7 bases. The CDR3 is 15 residues long. Germline V lookup: CDR1 SNHLY, CDR2 FYNNEI. V shed 7 bases and J 2 bases; nucleotides not matched to a gene: 11. The CDR3 region is CASTYLPGTAYEQYF. In DNA, the CDR3 is TGTGCCAGCACCTACCTACCCGGGACAGCCTACGAGCAGTACTTC.

In this sample, this clone turned up a few times. The rearrangement links TRBV19 to TRBJ1-2; 12 nucleotides agree with TRBD1. The CDR3 length is 17 residues. V lost 7 bases and J lost 3; bases outside the gene matches: 12. The germline V gene has CDR1 LNHDA and CDR2 SQIVND (reference sequence). The CDR3 DNA is TGTGCCAGTAAGGGGACAGGGGGCGCGGAGTCTGACTATGGCTACACCTTC. Protein product: CASKGTGGAESDYGYTF. Filled out from reference TRBV19 and TRBJ1-2, the complete variable domain reads DGGITQSPKYLFRKEGQNVTLSCEQNLNHDAMYWYRQDPGQGLRLIYYSQIVNDFQKGDIAEGYSVSREKKESFPLTVTSAQKNPTAFYLCASKGTGGAESDYGYTFGSGTRLTVV.

The V and J genes are TRBV7-2 and TRBJ2-7; TRBD1 matches at 10 bases. This CDR3 region has 14 residues. From germline, CDR1 is SGHTA and CDR2 FQGNSA. V was clipped by 7 bases and J by 3 bases; unmatched bases: 6. CDR3 loop: CASTLGQGIYEQYF. CDR3 nucleotides: TGTGCCAGCACCCTGGGACAGGGGATCTACGAGCAGTACTTC.

This chain uses TRBV6-2 or TRBV6-3 with TRBJ2-7, with 8 bases aligning to TRBD2. Losses at the gene ends were 0 bases for V and 5 bases for J; bases not matched to a gene: 9. The germline CDR1 and CDR2 sequences are MNHEY and SVGEGT. CDR3 length: 16 amino acids. Here the CDR3 reads CASSYSLASGGHEQYF. The CDR3 coding sequence is TGTGCCAGCAGTTACTCTCTAGCCAGCGGGGGCCACGAGCAGTACTTC.

The rearrangement joins TRBV20-1 to TRBJ2-3, with D perhaps matching TRBD2 (6 bases). V was cut by 3 bases and J by 2 bases, with 15 bases left in between. CDR3 length: 15 residues. Germline CDR1 reads DFQATT; CDR2 reads SNEGSKA (reference sequence). The CDR3 sequence is CSASPPGLYTDTQYF. CDR3 DNA: TGCAGTGCTAGTCCGCCGGGACTGTACACAGATACGCAGTATTTT.